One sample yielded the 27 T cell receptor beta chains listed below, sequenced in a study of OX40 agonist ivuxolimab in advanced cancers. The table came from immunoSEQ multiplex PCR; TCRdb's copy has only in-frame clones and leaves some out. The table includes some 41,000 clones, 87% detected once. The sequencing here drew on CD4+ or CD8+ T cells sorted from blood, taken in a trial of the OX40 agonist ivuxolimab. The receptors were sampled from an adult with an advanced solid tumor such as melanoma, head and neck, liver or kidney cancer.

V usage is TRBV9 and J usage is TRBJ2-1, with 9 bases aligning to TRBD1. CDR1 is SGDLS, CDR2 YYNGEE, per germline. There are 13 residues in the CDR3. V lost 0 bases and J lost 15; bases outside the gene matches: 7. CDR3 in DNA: TGTGCCAGCAGCGTAGTCCTGGGACAGGGCCTGTTCTTC. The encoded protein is CASSVVLGQGLFF.

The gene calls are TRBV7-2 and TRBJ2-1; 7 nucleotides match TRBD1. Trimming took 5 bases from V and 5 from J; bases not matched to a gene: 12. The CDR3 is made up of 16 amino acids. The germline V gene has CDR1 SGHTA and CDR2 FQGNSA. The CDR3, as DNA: TGTGCCAGCAGCCGGATAGGGACAGCTCCTAACAATGAGCAGTTCTTC. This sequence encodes CASSRIGTAPNNEQFF.

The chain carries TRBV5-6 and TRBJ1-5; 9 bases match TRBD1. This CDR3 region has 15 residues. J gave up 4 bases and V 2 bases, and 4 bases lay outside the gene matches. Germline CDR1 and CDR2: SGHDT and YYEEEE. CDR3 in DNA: TGTGCCAGCAGCTTATCCGGGACAGGGAATCAGCCCCAGCATTTT. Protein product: CASSLSGTGNQPQHF.

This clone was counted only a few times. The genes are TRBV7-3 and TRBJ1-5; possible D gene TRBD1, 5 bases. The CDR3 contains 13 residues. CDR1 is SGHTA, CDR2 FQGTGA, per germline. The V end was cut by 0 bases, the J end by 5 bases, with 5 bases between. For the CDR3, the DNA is TGTGCCAGCAGCTTAACGGGGGATCAGCCCCAGCATTTT. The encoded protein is CASSLTGDQPQHF.

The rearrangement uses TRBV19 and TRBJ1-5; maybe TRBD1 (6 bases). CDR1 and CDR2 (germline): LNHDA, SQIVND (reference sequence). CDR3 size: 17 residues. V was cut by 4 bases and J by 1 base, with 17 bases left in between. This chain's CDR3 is CASSTRRTVGSNQPQHF. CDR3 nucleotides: TGTGCCAGTAGTACAAGAAGGACAGTCGGCAGCAATCAGCCCCAGCATTTT.

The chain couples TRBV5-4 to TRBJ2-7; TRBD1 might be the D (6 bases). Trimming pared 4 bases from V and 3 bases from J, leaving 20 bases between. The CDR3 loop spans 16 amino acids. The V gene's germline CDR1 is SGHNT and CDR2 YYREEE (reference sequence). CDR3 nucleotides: TGTGCCAGCAGCCAGCCCGGACAGCCCTCCAGCTACGAGCAGTACTTC. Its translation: CASSQPGQPSSYEQYF. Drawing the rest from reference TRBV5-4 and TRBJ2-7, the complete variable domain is ETGVTQSPTHLIKTRGQQVTLRCSSQSGHNTVSWYQQALGQGPQFIFQYYREEENGRGNFPPRFSGLQFPNYSSELNVNALELDDSALYLCASSQPGQPSSYEQYFGPGTRLTVT.

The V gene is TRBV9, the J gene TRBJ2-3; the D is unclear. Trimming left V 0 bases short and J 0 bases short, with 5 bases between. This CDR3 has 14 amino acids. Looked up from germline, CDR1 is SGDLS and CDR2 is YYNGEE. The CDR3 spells CASSVASSTDTQYF. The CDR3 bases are TGTGCCAGCAGCGTAGCCTCTAGCACAGATACGCAGTATTTT.

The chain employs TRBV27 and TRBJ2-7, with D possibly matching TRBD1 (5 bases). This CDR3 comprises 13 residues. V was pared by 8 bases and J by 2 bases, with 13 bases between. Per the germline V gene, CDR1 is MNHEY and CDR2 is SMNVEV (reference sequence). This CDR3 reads CASSFGQAYEQYF. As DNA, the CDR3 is TGTGCCAGCTCCTTTGGACAAGCCTACGAGCAGTACTTC.

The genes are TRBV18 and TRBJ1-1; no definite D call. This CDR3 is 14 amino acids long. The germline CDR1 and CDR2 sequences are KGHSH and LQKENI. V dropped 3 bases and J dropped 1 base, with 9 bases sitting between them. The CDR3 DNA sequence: TGTGCCAGCTCACCTAGGTGGAGGAACACTGAAGCTTTCTTT. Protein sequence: CASSPRWRNTEAFF.

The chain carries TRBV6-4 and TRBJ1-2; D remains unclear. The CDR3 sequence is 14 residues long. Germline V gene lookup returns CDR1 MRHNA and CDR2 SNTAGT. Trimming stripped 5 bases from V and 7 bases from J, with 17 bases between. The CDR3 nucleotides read TGTGCCAGCAGTCTAGGTGCTGGGTTAGGTGGCTACACCTTC. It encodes CASSLGAGLGGYTF.

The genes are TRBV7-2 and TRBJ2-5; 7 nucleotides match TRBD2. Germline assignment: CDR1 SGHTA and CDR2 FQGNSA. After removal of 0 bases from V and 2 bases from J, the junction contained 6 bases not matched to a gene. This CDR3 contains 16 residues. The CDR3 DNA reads TGTGCCAGCAGCTTAGCGTTCCGGACTAGACAAGAGACCCAGTACTTC. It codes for CASSLAFRTRQETQYF.

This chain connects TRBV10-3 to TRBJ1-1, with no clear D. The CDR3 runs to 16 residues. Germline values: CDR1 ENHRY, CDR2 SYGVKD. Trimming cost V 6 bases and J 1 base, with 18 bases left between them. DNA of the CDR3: TGTGCCATCAGGGGGAGAGGACCACGGGGGAACACTGAAGCTTTCTTT. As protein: CAIRGRGPRGNTEAFF.

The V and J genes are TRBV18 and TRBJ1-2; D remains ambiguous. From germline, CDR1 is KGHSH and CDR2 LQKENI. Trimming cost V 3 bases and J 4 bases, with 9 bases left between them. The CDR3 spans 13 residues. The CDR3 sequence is CASSPTEIYGYTF. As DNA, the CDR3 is TGTGCCAGCTCACCTACGGAGATCTATGGCTACACCTTC.

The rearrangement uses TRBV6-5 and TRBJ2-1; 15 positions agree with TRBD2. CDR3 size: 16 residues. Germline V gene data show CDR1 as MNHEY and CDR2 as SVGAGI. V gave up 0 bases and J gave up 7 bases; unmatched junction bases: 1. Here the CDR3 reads CASSYSGTSGRNEQFF. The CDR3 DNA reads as TGTGCCAGCAGTTACTCGGGGACTAGCGGGAGGAATGAGCAGTTCTTC.

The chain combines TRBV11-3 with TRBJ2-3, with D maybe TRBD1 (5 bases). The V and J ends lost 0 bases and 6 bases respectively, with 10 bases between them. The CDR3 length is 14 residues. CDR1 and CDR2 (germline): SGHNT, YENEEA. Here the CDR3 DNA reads TGTGCCAGCAGCTTAGACAGGGTCACTGATACGCAGTATTTT. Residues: CASSLDRVTDTQYF.

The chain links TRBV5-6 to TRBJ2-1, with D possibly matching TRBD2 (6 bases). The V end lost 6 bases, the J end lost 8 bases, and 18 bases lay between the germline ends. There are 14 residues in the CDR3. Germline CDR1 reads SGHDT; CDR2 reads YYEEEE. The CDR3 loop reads CASISGDSRHEQFF. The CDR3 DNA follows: TGTGCCAGCATCTCGGGAGACTCAAGGCATGAGCAGTTCTTC.

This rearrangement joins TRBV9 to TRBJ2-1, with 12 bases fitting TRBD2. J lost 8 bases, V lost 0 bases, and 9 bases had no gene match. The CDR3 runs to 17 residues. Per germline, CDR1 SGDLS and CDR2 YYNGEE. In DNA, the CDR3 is TGTGCCAGCAGCGTAGGGGCTAGCGGGAGGGGATACGATGAGCAGTTCTTC. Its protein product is CASSVGASGRGYDEQFF.

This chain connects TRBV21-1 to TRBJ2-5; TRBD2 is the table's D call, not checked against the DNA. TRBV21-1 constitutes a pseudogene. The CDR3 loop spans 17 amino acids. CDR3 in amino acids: CASSIGTSGSKRETQYF. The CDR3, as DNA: TGTGCCAGCAGCATTGGGACTAGCGGGAGCAAGAGGGAGACCCAGTACTTC.

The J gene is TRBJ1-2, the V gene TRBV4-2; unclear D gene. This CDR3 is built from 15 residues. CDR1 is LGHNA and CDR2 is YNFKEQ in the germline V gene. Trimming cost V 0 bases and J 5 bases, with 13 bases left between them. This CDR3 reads CASSQDSHSAYGYTF. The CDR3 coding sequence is TGTGCCAGCAGCCAAGATTCGCACAGCGCTTATGGCTACACCTTC.

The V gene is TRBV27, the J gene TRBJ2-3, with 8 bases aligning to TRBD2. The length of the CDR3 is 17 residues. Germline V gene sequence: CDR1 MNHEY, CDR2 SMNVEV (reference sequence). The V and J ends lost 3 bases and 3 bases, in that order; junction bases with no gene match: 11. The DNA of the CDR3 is TGTGCCAGCAGTTTTGGGTTAGCGGGGCTATATACAGATACGCAGTATTTT. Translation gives CASSFGLAGLYTDTQYF.

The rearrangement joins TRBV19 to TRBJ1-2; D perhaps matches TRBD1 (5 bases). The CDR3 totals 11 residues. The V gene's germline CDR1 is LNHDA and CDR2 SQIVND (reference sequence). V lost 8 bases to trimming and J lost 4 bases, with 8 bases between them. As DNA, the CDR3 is TGTGCCAGTCTTGACAGCTATGGCTACACCTTC. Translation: CASLDSYGYTF.

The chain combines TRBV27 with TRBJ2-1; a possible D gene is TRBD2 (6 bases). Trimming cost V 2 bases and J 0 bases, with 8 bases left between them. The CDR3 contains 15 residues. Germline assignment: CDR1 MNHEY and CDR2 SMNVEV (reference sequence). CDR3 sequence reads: CASSLRGSSYNEQFF. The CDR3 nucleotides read TGTGCCAGCAGTTTACGGGGGAGCTCCTACAATGAGCAGTTCTTC.

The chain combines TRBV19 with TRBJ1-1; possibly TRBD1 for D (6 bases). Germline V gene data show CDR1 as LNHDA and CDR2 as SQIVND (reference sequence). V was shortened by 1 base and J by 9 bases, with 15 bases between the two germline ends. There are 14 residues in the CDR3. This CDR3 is CASSIGGGRSKAFF. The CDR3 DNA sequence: TGTGCCAGTAGTATAGGAGGGGGACGGAGTAAAGCTTTCTTT.

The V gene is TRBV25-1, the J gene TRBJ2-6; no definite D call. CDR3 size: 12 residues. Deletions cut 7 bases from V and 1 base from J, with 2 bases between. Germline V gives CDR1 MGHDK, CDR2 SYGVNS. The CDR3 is CASKSGANVLTF. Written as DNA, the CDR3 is TGTGCCAGCAAATCTGGGGCCAACGTCCTGACTTTC.

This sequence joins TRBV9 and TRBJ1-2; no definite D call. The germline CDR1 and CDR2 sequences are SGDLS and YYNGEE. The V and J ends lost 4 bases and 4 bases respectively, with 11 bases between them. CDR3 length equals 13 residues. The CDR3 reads CASSSSVSYGYTF. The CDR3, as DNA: TGTGCCAGCAGCTCTAGTGTCTCCTATGGCTACACCTTC.

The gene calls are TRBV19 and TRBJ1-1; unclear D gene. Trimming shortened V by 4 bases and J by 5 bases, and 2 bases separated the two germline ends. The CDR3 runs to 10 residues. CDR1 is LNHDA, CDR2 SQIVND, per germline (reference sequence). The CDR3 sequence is CASSRTEAFF. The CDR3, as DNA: TGTGCCAGTAGTAGGACTGAAGCTTTCTTT.

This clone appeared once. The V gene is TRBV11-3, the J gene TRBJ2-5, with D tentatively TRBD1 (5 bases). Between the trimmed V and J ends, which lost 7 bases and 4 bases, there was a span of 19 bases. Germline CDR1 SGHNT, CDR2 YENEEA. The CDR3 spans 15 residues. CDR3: CASTPWQGMGETQYF. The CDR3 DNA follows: TGTGCCAGCACCCCGTGGCAGGGTATGGGAGAGACCCAGTACTTC.